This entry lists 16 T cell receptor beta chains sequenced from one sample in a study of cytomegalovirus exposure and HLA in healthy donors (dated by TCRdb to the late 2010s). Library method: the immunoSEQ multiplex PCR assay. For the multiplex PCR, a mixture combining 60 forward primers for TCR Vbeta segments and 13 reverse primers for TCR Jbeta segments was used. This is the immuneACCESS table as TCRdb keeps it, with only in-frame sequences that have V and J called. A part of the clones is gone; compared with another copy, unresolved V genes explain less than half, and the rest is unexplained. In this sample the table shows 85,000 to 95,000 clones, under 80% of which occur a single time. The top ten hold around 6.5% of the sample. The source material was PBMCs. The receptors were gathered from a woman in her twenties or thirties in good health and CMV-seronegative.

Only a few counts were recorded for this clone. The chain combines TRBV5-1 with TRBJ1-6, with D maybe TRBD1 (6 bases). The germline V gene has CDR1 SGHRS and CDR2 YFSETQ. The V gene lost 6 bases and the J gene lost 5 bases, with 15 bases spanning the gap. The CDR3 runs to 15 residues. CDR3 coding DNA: TGCGCCAGCAAAGCCGGGACATCTAATAATTCACCCCTCCACTTT. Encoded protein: CASKAGTSNNSPLHF.

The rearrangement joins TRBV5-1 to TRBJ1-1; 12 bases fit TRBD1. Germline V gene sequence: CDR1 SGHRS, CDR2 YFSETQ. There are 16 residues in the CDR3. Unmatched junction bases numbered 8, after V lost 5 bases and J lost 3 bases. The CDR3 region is CASRSGTGGSYTEAFF. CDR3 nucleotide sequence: TGCGCCAGCAGGTCCGGGACAGGGGGCTCGTACACTGAAGCTTTCTTT. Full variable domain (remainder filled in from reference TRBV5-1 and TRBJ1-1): KAGVTQTPRYLIKTRGQQVTLSCSPISGHRSVSWYQQTPGQGLQFLFEYFSETQRNKGNFPGRFSGRQFSNSRSEMNVSTLELGDSALYLCASRSGTGGSYTEAFFGQGTRLTVV.

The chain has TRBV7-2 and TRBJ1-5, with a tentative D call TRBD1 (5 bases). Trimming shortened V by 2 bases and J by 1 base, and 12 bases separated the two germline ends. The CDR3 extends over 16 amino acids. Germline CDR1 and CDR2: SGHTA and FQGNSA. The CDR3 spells CASSLLGGGSNQPQHF. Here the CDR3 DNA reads TGTGCCAGCAGCTTACTTGGGGGAGGGAGCAATCAGCCCCAGCATTTT.

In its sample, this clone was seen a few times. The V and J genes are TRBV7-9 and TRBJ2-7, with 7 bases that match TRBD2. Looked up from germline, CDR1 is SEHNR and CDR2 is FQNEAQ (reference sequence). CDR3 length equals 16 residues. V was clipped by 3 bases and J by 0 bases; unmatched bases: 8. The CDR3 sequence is CASSFGASGSSYEQYF. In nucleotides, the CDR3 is TGTGCCAGCAGCTTTGGGGCTAGCGGAAGCTCCTACGAGCAGTACTTC.

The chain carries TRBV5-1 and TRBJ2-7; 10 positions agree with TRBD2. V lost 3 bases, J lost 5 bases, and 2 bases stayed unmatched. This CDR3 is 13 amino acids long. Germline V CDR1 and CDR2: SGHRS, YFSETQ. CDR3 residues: CASSWSGRDEQYF. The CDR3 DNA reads TGCGCCAGCAGCTGGAGCGGGAGGGACGAGCAGTACTTC. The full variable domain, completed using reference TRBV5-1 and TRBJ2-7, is KAGVTQTPRYLIKTRGQQVTLSCSPISGHRSVSWYQQTPGQGLQFLFEYFSETQRNKGNFPGRFSGRQFSNSRSEMNVSTLELGDSALYLCASSWSGRDEQYFGPGTRLTVT.

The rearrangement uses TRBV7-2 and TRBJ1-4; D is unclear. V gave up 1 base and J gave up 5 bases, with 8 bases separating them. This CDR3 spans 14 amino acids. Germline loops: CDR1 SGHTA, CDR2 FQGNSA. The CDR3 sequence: CASSLESGNEKLFF. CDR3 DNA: TGTGCCAGCAGCTTAGAAAGCGGGAATGAAAAACTGTTTTTT.

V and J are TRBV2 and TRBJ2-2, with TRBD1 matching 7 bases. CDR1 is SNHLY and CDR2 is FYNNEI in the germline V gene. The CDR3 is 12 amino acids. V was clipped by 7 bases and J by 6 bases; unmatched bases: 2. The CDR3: CASKGAAGELFF. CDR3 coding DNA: TGTGCCAGCAAGGGGGCCGCCGGGGAGCTGTTTTTT.

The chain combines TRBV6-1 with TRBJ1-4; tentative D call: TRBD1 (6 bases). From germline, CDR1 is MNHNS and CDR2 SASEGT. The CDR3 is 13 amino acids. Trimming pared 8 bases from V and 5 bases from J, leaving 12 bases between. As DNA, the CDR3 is TGTGCCAGCGGTCTGGACAGAAATGAAAAACTGTTTTTT. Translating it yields CASGLDRNEKLFF.

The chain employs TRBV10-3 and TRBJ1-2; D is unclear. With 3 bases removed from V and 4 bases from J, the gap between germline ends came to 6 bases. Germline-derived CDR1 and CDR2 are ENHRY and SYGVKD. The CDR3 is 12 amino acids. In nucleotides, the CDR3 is TGTGCCATCAGTGATGAGCTCTATGGCTACACCTTC. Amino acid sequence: CAISDELYGYTF.

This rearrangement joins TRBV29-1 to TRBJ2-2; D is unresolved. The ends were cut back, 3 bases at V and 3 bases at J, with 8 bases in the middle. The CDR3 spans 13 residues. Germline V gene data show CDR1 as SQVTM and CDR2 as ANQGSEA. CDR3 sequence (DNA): TGCAGCGTTGATTCCGGTTACACCGGGGAGCTGTTTTTT. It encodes CSVDSGYTGELFF.

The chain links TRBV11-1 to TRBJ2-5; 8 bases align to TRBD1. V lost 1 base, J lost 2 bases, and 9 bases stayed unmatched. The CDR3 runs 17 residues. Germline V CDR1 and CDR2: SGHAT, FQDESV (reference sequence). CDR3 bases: TGTGCCAGCAGCTTAGTTCAGGGGGCAAAACAACAAGAGACCCAGTACTTC. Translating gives CASSLVQGAKQQETQYF.

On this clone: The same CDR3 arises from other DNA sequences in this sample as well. The CDR3 protein is CASSSGGSSYNEQFF. CDR3 DNA: TGTGCCAGCAGCTCAGGAGGGAGCTCCTACAATGAGCAGTTCTTC. The V gene is TRBV9, the J gene TRBJ2-1; a weak D match, TRBD2 (6 bases). Germline CDR1 and CDR2: SGDLS and YYNGEE. Trimming stripped 4 bases from V and 0 bases from J, with 11 bases between. This CDR3 is 15 amino acids long.

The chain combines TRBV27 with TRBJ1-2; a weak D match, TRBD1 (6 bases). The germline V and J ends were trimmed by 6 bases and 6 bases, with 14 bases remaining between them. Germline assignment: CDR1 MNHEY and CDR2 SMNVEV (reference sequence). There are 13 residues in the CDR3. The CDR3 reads CASSQTGPNGYTF. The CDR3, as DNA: TGTGCCAGCAGCCAAACAGGGCCCAATGGCTACACCTTC.

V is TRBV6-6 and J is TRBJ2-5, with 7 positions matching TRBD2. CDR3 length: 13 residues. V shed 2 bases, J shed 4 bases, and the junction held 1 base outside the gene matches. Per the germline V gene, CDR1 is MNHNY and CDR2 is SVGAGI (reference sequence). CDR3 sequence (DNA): TGTGCCAGCAGTTACGGGGGGGGAGAGACCCAGTACTTC. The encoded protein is CASSYGGGETQYF.

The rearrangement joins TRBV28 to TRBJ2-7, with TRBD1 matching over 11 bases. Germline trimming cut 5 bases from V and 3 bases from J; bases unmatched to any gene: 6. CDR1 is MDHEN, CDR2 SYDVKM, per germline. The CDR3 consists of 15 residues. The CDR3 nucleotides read TGTGCCAGCAGTGTTGCCGGGACAGGGGGCTACGAGCAGTACTTC. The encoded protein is CASSVAGTGGYEQYF.

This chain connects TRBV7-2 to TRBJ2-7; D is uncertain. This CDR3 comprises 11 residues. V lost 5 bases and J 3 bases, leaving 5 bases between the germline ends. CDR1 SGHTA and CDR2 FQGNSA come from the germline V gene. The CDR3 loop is CASSIIYEQYF. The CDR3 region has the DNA TGTGCCAGCAGCATCATCTACGAGCAGTACTTC. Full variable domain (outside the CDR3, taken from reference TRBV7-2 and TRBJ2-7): GAGVSQSPSNKVTEKGKDVELRCDPISGHTALYWYRQSLGQGLEFLIYFQGNSAPDKSGLPSDRFSAERTGGSVSTLTIQRTQQEDSAVYLCASSIIYEQYFGPGTRLTVT.